This T cell receptor (beta chain) comes out of a study of Ad26.COV2.S vaccination and SARS-CoV-2 variants. This CDR3 comprises 15 residues. Germline CDR1 reads MNHEY; CDR2 reads SVGAGI. V lost 4 bases and J 2 bases, leaving 12 bases between the germline ends. Repertoires were generated with immunoSEQ multiplex PCR, while TCRdb's copy carries only in-frame clones and drops some. Here the sample spans about 480,000 clones, around nine tenths being singletons. Indicated treatment: around 19 received Ad26.COV2.S at low or high dose, single or two shots; several received placebo; per-sample allocation not given. Collection of the samples took place on day 63 after the first injection of vaccine or placebo. This clone was found once.

The TCR originated in a person between 18 and 59 years old who received the Ad26.COV2.S COVID-19 vaccine or a placebo. The sample in question was peripheral blood, obtained in a trial of Ad26.COV2.S vaccine versus placebo. This chain connects TRBV6-5 to TRBJ2-1; tentatively, D is TRBD1 (6 bases). CDR3 protein: CASSSRAGAYNEQFF. DNA for the CDR3: TGTGCCAGCAGTTCTCGGGCAGGGGCCTACAATGAGCAGTTCTTC.